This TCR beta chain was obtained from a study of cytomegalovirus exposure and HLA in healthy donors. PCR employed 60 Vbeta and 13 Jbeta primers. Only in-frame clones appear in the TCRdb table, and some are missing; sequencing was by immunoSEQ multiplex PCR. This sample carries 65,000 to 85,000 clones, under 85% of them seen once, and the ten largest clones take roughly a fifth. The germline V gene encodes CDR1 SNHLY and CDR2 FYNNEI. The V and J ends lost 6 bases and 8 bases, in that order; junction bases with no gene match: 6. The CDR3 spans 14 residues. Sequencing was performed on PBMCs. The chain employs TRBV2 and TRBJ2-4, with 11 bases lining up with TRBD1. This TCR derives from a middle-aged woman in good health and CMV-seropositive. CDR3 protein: CASSRDRGFDIQYF. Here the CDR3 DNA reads TGTGCCAGCAGCCGGGACAGGGGGTTTGACATTCAGTACTTC.